The next 20 T cell receptor beta chains were all read from a single sample in a study of blood T cell repertoires in COVID-19. Libraries were prepared by immunoSEQ multiplex PCR; TCRdb keeps only in-frame clonotypes and omits some of them. The table lists about 110,000 clones, approximately 81% of them singletons, with approximately 4% in the top ten. Sequencing was performed on peripheral blood. The receptors here all came from a human donor in a cohort sampled during active COVID-19.

V is TRBV6-6 and J is TRBJ2-2, with 9 bases that match TRBD1. V shed 6 bases and J 4 bases; nucleotides not matched to a gene: 3. The CDR3 is 14 residues long. Germline V gene data show CDR1 as MNHNY and CDR2 as SVGAGI (reference sequence). The CDR3 reads CASRGTGRTGELFF. In DNA, the CDR3 is TGTGCCAGCAGGGGGACAGGGCGCACCGGGGAGCTGTTTTTT.

With respect to this clone: Sequence at one end of the junction differs from germline and may be a read error. The rearrangement joins TRBV28 to TRBJ2-7; 8 nucleotides line up with TRBD1. This CDR3 spans 16 amino acids. Germline V lookup: CDR1 MDHEN, CDR2 SYDVKM. In DNA form, the CDR3 reads TGTGCCAGCACTTTACCCCCCGGACAGGGTAACGACGAGCAGTACTTC. Translating it yields CASTLPPGQGNDEQYF. Full variable domain (remainder filled in from reference TRBV28 and TRBJ2-7): DVKVTQSSRYLVKRTGEKVFLECVQDMDHENMFWYRQDPGLGLRLIYFSYDVKMKEKGDIPEGYSVSREKKERFSLILESASTNQTSMYLCASTLPPGQGNDEQYFGPGTRLTVT.

Worth noting for this clone: The same CDR3 arises from other DNA sequences in this sample as well. The chain carries TRBV9 and TRBJ2-1; no definite D call. This CDR3 has 13 amino acids. Germline CDR1 reads SGDLS; CDR2 reads YYNGEE. V shed 0 bases and J shed 8 bases, with 9 bases lying between them. DNA of the CDR3: TGTGCCAGCAGCGTAGCTACGAGTCATGAGCAGTTCTTC. This gives the protein CASSVATSHEQFF.

CDR3 amino acids: CASSYSLLAGGQFF. CDR3 bases: TGTGCCAGCAGCTACTCTTTACTAGCGGGAGGCCAGTTCTTC. This chain links TRBV7-2 with TRBJ2-1, with 12 bases matching TRBD2. The CDR3 length is 14 residues. Germline V lookup: CDR1 SGHTA, CDR2 FQGNSA. V lost 4 bases to trimming and J lost 13 bases; unmatched junction nucleotides: 8.

This chain links TRBV9 with TRBJ1-2; TRBD1 might be the D (6 bases). From germline, CDR1 is SGDLS and CDR2 YYNGEE. CDR3 length: 15 amino acids. The V gene lost 4 bases and the J gene lost 7 bases, with 20 bases spanning the gap. The CDR3 DNA follows: TGTGCCAGCAGCTTGTCATCCGGGACAACATCTGGCTACACCTTC. This sequence encodes CASSLSSGTTSGYTF.

The CDR3 nucleotides read TGCAGCGTTGAAGCGACAGTAACTGGGGCCAACGTCCTGACTTTC. It yields the protein CSVEATVTGANVLTF. The chain is built from TRBV29-1 and TRBJ2-6, with D tentatively TRBD1 (5 bases). Trimming left V 1 base short and J 2 bases short, with 9 bases between. Germline V gene data show CDR1 as SQVTM and CDR2 as ANQGSEA. The CDR3 consists of 15 residues.

The chain is built from TRBV6-2 or TRBV6-3 and TRBJ2-1; 10 nucleotides align to TRBD2. The germline gives CDR1 MNHEY, CDR2 SVGEGT. This CDR3 has 13 amino acids. V was pared by 2 bases and J by 14 bases, with 6 bases of the junction left unmatched. CDR3 sequence: CASSYATSGEEFF. The CDR3 DNA is TGTGCCAGCAGTTACGCAACTAGCGGGGAAGAGTTCTTC.

This clone came up a few times. The genes are TRBV10-1 and TRBJ1-1; no clear D. CDR1 WNHNN and CDR2 SYGVQD come from the germline V gene (reference sequence). V lost 7 bases to trimming and J lost 0 bases, with 15 bases between them. The CDR3 has 15 residues. As DNA, the CDR3 is TGCGCCAGCACCCCTTTTAACAGATTGAACACTGAAGCTTTCTTT. It encodes CASTPFNRLNTEAFF.

The chain carries TRBV5-6 and TRBJ1-5; 9 nucleotides agree with TRBD1. V lost 5 bases, J lost 7 bases, and 4 bases stayed unmatched. Per the germline V gene, CDR1 is SGHDT and CDR2 is YYEEEE. This CDR3 comprises 13 residues. The CDR3 loop reads CASSRTGEQPQHF. CDR3 bases: TGTGCCAGCAGTCGGACAGGGGAACAGCCCCAGCATTTT. Full variable domain (rest looked up from reference TRBV5-6 and TRBJ1-5): DAGVTQSPTHLIKTRGQQVTLRCSPKSGHDTVSWYQQALGQGPQFIFQYYEEEERQRGNFPDRFSGHQFPNYSSELNVNALLLGDSALYLCASSRTGEQPQHFGDGTRLSIL.

This sequence joins TRBV29-1 and TRBJ1-5, with 7 bases identical to TRBD1. In germline, CDR1 is SQVTM, CDR2 ANQGSEA. This CDR3 has 13 residues. V lost 4 bases and J lost 5; bases outside the gene matches: 5. CDR3 residues: CSVARGKDQPQHF. Written as DNA, the CDR3 is TGCAGCGTTGCCAGGGGGAAGGATCAGCCCCAGCATTTT. The entire variable domain, with the rest obtained from reference TRBV29-1 and TRBJ1-5, is as follows: SAVISQKPSRDICQRGTSLTIQCQVDSQVTMMFWYRQQPGQSLTLIATANQGSEATYESGFVIDKFPISRPNLTFSTLTVSNMSPEDSSIYLCSVARGKDQPQHFGDGTRLSIL.

V usage is TRBV6-2 or TRBV6-3 and J usage is TRBJ1-5; TRBD1 agrees at 12 bases. The germline gives CDR1 MNHEY, CDR2 SVGEGT. The CDR3 covers 16 residues. J gave up 2 bases and V 5 bases, and 4 bases lay outside the gene matches. CDR3 sequence reads: CASSPGQGAGNQPQHF. CDR3 sequence (DNA): TGTGCCAGCAGTCCGGGACAGGGGGCCGGCAATCAGCCCCAGCATTTT.

V is TRBV30 and J is TRBJ1-2; D perhaps matches TRBD1 (5 bases). CDR3 size: 13 residues. V lost 3 bases and J 3 bases, leaving 11 bases between the germline ends. Per the germline V gene, CDR1 is GTSNPN and CDR2 is SVGIG (reference sequence). This CDR3 reads CAWSPDIYYGYTF. As DNA, the CDR3 is TGTGCCTGGAGCCCGGACATCTACTATGGCTACACCTTC.

The J gene is TRBJ2-7, the V gene TRBV3-1 (or the pseudogene TRBV3-2), with 9 bases fitting TRBD2. The CDR3 contains 20 residues. V was pared by 0 bases and J by 3 bases, with 18 bases of the junction left unmatched. Per germline, CDR1 LGHDT and CDR2 YNNKEL (reference sequence). The CDR3 here is CASSQDEGLAGQRQLYEQYF. As DNA, the CDR3 is TGTGCCAGCAGCCAAGATGAAGGGCTAGCGGGACAGAGGCAACTCTACGAGCAGTACTTC.

This chain joins TRBV2 and TRBJ2-7; unclear D gene. V gave up 5 bases and J gave up 0 bases, with 14 bases separating them. The CDR3 totals 15 residues. Germline V gene lookup returns CDR1 SNHLY and CDR2 FYNNEI. CDR3 bases: TGTGCCAGCAGTTTACGACTGATCTCCTCCTACGAGCAGTACTTC. Translated, it gives CASSLRLISSYEQYF.

The chain combines TRBV24-1 with TRBJ2-3; D unclear. The V and J ends lost 4 bases and 1 base respectively, with 8 bases between them. Germline CDR1 KGHDR, CDR2 SFDVKD. The CDR3 has 14 amino acids. CDR3: CATSEADRTDTQYF. CDR3 in DNA: TGTGCCACCAGTGAGGCGGATCGCACAGATACGCAGTATTTT.

This chain's CDR3 is CASRRLAGVRQETQYF. CDR3 in DNA: TGTGCCAGCAGACGACTAGCGGGAGTGAGGCAAGAGACCCAGTACTTC. This chain connects TRBV27 to TRBJ2-5; 12 bases match TRBD2. The CDR3 is 16 amino acids. Germline V gene data show CDR1 as MNHEY and CDR2 as SMNVEV (reference sequence). Trimming removed 6 bases from V and 2 bases from J; junction bases left unmatched: 7.

This clone is a singleton in its sample. The J gene is TRBJ1-2, the V gene TRBV5-1; a possible D gene is TRBD1 (6 bases). V lost 4 bases and J 4 bases, leaving 11 bases between the germline ends. Germline CDR1 SGHRS, CDR2 YFSETQ. This CDR3 comprises 13 residues. The CDR3 is CASSPDRIYGYTF. The DNA for the CDR3 is TGCGCCAGCAGCCCTGACAGGATCTATGGCTACACCTTC.

The gene calls are TRBV7-2 and TRBJ2-1, with D uncertain. The length of the CDR3 is 12 residues. The V and J ends lost 5 bases and 7 bases respectively, with 9 bases between them. CDR1 is SGHTA, CDR2 FQGNSA, per germline. CDR3: CASSRDINEQFF. DNA of the CDR3: TGTGCCAGCAGCCGCGATATTAATGAGCAGTTCTTC. The full variable domain, in which reference TRBV7-2 and TRBJ2-1 provide the parts outside the CDR3, is GAGVSQSPSNKVTEKGKDVELRCDPISGHTALYWYRQSLGQGLEFLIYFQGNSAPDKSGLPSDRFSAERTGGSVSTLTIQRTQQEDSAVYLCASSRDINEQFFGPGTRLTVL.

The CDR3 sequence is CASSLGTDAYEQYV. CDR3 nucleotide sequence: TGTGCCAGCTCACTCGGGACAGATGCCTACGAGCAGTACGTC. V gene TRBV18 combines with J gene TRBJ2-7; 7 bases agree with TRBD1. The CDR3 spans 14 residues. Germline V gene lookup returns CDR1 KGHSH and CDR2 LQKENI. V lost 4 bases and J lost 2; bases outside the gene matches: 5.

The chain joins TRBV5-1 to TRBJ2-3, with 9 nucleotides matching TRBD2. The CDR3 consists of 16 residues. V dropped 1 base and J dropped 6; count of bases not matched to a gene: 9. The germline V gene has CDR1 SGHRS and CDR2 YFSETQ. The CDR3 spells CASSLIGSGSGDTQYF. CDR3 bases: TGCGCCAGCAGCTTGATTGGTAGCGGGAGTGGGGATACGCAGTATTTT.